This TCR beta chain was recovered during a study of T cell repertoires in cytomegalovirus infection. Study information: Indicated by public TCR beta signatures were CMV infection and matching HLA type.

This clonotype has only a few counts. Its specificity is unknown. TCRdb reprocessed the reads via MiXCR and lists one record per CDR3 protein. The sample contains more than 150,000 distinct CDR3 sequences, approximately 17% of which appear only once. Findings and caveats of the study: In two of eight donors, the top clonotype was HLA-C-restricted CMV-specific. Using cumulative public TCR beta family frequency, the authors identified those who carried CMV together with the relevant HLA.

The clonotype comes from a human donor in good health (CMV status not recorded). Some clones in this sample may be carry-over from other donors' samples. The sequenced sample was CD8+ T cells from PBMCs.

For the CDR3, the DNA is TGTGCCAGCAGTTACTCCCGGGGCACCGGGGACTATGGCTACACCTTC. It is translated as CASSYSRGTGDYGYTF. The V gene is TRBV6-2 or TRBV6-3, the J gene TRBJ1-2, with D tentatively TRBD1 (5 bases). V dropped 0 bases and J dropped 3 bases, with 14 bases sitting between them. CDR1 is MNHEY, CDR2 SVGEGT, per germline. The CDR3 extends over 16 amino acids.